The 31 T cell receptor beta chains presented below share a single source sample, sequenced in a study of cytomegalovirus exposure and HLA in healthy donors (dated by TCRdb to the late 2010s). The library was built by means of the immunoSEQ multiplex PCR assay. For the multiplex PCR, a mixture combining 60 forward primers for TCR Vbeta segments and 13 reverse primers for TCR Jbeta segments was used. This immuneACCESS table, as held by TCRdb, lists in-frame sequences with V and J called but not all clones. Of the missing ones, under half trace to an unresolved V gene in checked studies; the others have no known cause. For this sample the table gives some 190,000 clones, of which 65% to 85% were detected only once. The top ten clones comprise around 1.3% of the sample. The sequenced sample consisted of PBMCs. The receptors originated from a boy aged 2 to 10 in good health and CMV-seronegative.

CDR3 in amino acids: CASSAYRDRGPMDTEAFF. The CDR3 DNA is TGTGCCAGCAGCGCGTACCGGGACAGGGGGCCAATGGACACTGAAGCTTTCTTT. This chain joins TRBV13 and TRBJ1-1; 12 positions match TRBD1. Germline CDR1 and CDR2: PRHDT and FYEKMQ (reference sequence). This CDR3 region has 18 residues. Trimming took 5 bases from V and 3 from J; bases not matched to a gene: 13.

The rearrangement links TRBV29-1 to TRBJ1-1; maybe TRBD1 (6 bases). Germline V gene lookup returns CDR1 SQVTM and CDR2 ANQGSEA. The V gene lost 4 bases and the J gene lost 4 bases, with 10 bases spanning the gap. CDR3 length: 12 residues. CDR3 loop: CSVGQGITEAFF. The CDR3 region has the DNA TGCAGCGTTGGCCAGGGGATCACTGAAGCTTTCTTT.

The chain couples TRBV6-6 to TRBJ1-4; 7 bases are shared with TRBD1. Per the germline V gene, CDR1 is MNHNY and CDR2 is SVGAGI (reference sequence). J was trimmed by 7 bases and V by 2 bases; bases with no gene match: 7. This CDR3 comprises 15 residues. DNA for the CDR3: TGTGCCAGCAGTTACGGGACAGCCTGGGGTGAAAAACTGTTTTTT. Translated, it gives CASSYGTAWGEKLFF.

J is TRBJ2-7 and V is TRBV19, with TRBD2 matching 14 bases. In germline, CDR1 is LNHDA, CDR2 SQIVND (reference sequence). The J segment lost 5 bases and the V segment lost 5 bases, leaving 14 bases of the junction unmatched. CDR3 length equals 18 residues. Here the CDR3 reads CASSSRAPGLAGVHEQYF. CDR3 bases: TGTGCCAGTAGTTCGCGCGCTCCGGGACTAGCGGGAGTACACGAGCAGTACTTC.

The CDR3 DNA reads as TGTGCCAGCAGTTTGCCGGGACAGGGGGCGAATGGCTACACCTTC. The encoded protein is CASSLPGQGANGYTF. This chain links TRBV5-6 with TRBJ1-2; 12 bases are a match to TRBD1. Germline V CDR1 and CDR2: SGHDT, YYEEEE. V shed 5 bases, J shed 6 bases, and the junction held 8 bases outside the gene matches. The CDR3 runs to 15 residues.

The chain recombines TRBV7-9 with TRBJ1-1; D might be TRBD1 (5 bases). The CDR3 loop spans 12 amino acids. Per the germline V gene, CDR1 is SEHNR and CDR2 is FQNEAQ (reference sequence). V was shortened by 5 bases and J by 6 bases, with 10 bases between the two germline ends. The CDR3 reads CASSRREAEAFF. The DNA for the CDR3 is TGTGCCAGCAGCCGCAGGGAGGCTGAAGCTTTCTTT.

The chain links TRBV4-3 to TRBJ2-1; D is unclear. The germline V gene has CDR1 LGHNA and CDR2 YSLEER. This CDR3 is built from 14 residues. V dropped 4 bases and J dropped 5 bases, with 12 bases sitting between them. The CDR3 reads CASSPEVVHNEQFF. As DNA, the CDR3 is TGCGCCAGCAGCCCCGAGGTGGTACACAATGAGCAGTTCTTC.

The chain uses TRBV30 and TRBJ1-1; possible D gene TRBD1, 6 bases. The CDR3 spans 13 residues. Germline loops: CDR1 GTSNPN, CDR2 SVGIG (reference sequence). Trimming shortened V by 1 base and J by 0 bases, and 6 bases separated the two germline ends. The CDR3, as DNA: TGTGCCTGGAGTGGACAGGTGAACACTGAAGCTTTCTTT. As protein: CAWSGQVNTEAFF.

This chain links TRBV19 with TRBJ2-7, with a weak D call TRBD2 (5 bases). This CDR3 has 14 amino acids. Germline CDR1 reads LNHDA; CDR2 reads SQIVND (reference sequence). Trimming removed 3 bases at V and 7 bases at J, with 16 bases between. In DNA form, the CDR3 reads TGTGCCAGTAGTATTCTCCCCCTTACGGGGGAGCAGTACTTC. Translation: CASSILPLTGEQYF.

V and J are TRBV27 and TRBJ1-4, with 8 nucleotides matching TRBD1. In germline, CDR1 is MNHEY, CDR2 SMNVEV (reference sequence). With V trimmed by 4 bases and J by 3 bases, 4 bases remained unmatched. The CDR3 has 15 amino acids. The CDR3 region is CASSSPGQANEKLFF. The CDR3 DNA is TGTGCCAGCAGTTCACCGGGACAGGCTAATGAAAAACTGTTTTTT. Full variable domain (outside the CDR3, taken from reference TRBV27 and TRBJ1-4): EAQVTQNPRYLITVTGKKLTVTCSQNMNHEYMSWYRQDPGLGLRQIYYSMNVEVTDKGDVPEGYKVSRKEKRNFPLILESPSPNQTSLYFCASSSPGQANEKLFFGSGTQLSVL.

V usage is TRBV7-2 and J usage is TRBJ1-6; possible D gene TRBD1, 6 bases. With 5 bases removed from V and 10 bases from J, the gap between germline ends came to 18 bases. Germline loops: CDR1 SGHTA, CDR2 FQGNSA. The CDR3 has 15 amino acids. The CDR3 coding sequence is TGTGCCAGCAGCCCATCGGGGACAAATCGGTCACCCCTCCACTTT. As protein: CASSPSGTNRSPLHF. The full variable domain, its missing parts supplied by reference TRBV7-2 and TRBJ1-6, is GAGVSQSPSNKVTEKGKDVELRCDPISGHTALYWYRQSLGQGLEFLIYFQGNSAPDKSGLPSDRFSAERTGGSVSTLTIQRTQQEDSAVYLCASSPSGTNRSPLHFGNGTRLTVT.

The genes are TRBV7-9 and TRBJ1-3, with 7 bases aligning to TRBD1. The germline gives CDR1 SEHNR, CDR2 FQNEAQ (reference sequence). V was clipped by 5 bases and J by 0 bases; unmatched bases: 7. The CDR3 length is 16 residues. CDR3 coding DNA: TGTGCCAGCAGCATACGGGACAGAATCTCTGGAAACACCATATATTTT. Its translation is CASSIRDRISGNTIYF.

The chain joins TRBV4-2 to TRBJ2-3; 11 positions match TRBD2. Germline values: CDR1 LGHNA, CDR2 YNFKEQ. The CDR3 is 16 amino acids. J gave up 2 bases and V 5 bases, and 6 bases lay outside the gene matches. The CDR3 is CASSETSGGYTDTQYF. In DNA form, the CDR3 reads TGTGCCAGCAGCGAAACTAGCGGGGGTTACACAGATACGCAGTATTTT.

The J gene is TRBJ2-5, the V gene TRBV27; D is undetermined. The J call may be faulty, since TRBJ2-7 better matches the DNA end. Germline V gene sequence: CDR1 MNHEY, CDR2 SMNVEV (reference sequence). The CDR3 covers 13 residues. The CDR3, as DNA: TGTGCCAGCAGTTTAAATGGGGCCTACGAGCAGTACTTC. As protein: CASSLNGAYEQYF.

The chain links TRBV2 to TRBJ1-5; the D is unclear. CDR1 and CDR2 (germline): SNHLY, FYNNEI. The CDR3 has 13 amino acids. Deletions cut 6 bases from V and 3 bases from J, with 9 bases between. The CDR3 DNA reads TGTGCCAGCAGGCGGGGAGTCAATCAGCCCCAGCATTTT. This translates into CASRRGVNQPQHF.

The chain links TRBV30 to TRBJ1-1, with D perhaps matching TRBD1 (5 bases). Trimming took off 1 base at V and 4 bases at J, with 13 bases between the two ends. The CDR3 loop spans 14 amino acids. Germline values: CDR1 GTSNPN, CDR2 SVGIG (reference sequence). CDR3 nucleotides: TGTGCCTGGAGTGGGCAGGGTGGTTTCACTGAAGCTTTCTTT. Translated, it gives CAWSGQGGFTEAFF. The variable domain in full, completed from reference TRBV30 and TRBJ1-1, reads SQTIHQWPATLVQPVGSPLSLECTVEGTSNPNLYWYRQAAGRGLQLLFYSVGIGQISSEVPQNLSASRPQDRQFILSSKKLLLSDSGFYLCAWSGQGGFTEAFFGQGTRLTVV.

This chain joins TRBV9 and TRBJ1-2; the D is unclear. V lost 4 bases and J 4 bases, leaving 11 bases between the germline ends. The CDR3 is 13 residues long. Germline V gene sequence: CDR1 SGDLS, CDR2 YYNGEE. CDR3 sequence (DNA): TGTGCCAGCAGCTTGCATTACACCTATGGCTACACCTTC. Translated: CASSLHYTYGYTF.

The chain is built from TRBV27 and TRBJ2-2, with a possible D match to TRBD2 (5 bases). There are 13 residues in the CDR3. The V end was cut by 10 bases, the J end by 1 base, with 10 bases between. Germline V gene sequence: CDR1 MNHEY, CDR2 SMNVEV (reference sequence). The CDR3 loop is CATSDLNTGELFF. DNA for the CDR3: TGTGCCACCTCGGACTTGAACACCGGGGAGCTGTTTTTT.

DNA for the CDR3: TGTGCCTGGTTCACTGGGACAGGGAGTAACACTGAAGCTTTCTTT. Its translation is CAWFTGTGSNTEAFF. This chain uses TRBV30 with TRBJ1-1; 9 bases map to TRBD1. The CDR3 runs to 15 residues. V shed 5 bases and J 2 bases; nucleotides not matched to a gene: 9. CDR1 and CDR2 from the germline V gene are GTSNPN and SVGIG (reference sequence).

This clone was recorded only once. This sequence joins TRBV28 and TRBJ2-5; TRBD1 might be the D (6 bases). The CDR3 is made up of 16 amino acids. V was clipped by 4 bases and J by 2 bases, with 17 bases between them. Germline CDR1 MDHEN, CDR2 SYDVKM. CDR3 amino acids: CASSSPTAGQQETQYF. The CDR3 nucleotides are TGTGCCAGCAGTTCCCCGACCGCCGGACAGCAAGAGACCCAGTACTTC.

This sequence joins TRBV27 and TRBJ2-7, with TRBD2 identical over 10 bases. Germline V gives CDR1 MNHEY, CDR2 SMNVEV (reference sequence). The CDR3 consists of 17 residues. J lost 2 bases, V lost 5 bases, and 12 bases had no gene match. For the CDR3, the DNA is TGTGCCAGCAGTCCCTCACGGGGGACTAGCGCACCCTACGAGCAGTACTTC. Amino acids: CASSPSRGTSAPYEQYF.

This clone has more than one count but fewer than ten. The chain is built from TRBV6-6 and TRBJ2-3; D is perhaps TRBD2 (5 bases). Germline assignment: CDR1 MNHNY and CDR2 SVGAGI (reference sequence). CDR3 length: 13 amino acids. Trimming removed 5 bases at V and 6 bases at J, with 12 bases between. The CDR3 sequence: CASSTGIYDTQYF. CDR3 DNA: TGTGCCAGCAGTACCGGGATTTATGATACGCAGTATTTT.

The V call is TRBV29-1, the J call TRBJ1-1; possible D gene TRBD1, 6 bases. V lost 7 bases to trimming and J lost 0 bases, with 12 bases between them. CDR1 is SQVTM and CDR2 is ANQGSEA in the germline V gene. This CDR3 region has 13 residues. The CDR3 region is CSGGGGVNTEAFF. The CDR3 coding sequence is TGCAGCGGAGGGGGAGGGGTGAACACTGAAGCTTTCTTT.

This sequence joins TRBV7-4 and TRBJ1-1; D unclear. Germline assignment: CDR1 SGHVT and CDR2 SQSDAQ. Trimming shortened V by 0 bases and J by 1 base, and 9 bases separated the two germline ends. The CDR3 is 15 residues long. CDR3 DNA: TGTGCCAGCAGCTTAGCGCTGGAGAAGAACACTGAAGCTTTCTTT. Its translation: CASSLALEKNTEAFF.

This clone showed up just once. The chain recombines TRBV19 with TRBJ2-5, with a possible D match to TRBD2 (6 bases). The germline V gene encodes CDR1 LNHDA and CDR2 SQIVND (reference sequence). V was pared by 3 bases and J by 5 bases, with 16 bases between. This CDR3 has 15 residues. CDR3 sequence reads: CASSIGEGGWETQYF. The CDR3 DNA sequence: TGTGCCAGTAGTATCGGCGAGGGAGGATGGGAGACCCAGTACTTC.

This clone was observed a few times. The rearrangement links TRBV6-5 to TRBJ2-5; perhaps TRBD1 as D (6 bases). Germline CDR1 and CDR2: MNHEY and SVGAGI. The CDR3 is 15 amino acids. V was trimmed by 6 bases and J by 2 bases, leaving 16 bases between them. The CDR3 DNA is TGTGCCAGCAGAGCCGGGACAAGCCCACAAGAGACCCAGTACTTC. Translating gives CASRAGTSPQETQYF.

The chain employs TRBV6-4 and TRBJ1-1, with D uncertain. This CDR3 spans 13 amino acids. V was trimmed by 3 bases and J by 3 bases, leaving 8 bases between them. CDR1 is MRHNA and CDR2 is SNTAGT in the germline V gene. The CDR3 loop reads CASSEELHTEAFF. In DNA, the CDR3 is TGTGCCAGCAGTGAAGAGTTGCACACTGAAGCTTTCTTT.

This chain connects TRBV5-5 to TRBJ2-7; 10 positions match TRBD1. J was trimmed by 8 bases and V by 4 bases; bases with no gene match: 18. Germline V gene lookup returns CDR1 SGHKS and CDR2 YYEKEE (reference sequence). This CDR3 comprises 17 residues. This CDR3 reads CASSRILPGQGPGQQYF. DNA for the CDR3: TGTGCCAGCAGCCGAATACTCCCGGGACAGGGGCCCGGACAGCAGTACTTC.

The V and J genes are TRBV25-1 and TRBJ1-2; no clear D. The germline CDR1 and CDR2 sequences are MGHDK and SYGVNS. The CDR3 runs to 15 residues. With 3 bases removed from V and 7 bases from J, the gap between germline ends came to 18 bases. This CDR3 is CASSDTRRRASGYTF. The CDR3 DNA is TGTGCCAGCAGTGACACCCGGAGGAGGGCGAGTGGCTACACCTTC.

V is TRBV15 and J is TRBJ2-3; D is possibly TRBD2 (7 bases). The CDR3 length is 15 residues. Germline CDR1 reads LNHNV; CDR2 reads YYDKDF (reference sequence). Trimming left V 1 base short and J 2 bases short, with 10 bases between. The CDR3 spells CATSRVGGATDTQYF. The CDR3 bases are TGTGCCACCAGCAGAGTAGGGGGGGCCACAGATACGCAGTATTTT.

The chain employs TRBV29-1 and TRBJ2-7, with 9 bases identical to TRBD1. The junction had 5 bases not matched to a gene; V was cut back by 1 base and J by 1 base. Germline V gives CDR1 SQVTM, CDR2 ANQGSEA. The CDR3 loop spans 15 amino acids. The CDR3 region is CSVEAGDRVSYEQYF. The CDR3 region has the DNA TGCAGCGTTGAAGCGGGGGACAGGGTATCCTACGAGCAGTACTTC.